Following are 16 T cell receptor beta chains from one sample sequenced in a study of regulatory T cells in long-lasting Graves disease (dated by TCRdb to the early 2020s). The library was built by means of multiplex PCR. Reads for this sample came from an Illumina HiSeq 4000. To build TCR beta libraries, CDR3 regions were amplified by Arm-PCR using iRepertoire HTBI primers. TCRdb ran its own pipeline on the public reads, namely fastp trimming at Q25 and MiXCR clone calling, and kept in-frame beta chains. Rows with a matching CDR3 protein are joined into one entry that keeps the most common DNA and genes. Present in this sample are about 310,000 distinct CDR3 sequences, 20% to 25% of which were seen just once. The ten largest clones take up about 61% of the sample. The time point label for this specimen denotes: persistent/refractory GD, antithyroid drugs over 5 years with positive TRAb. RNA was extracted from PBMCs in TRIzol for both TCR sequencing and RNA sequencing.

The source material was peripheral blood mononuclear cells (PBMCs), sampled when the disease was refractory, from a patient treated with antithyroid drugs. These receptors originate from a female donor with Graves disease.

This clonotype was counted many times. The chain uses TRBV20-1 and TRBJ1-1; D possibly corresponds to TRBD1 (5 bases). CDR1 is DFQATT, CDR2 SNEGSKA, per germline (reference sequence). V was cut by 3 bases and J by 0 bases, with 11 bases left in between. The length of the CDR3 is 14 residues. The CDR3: CSASPWGMNTEAFF. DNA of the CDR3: TGCAGTGCTAGTCCCTGGGGGATGAACACTGAAGCTTTCTTT.

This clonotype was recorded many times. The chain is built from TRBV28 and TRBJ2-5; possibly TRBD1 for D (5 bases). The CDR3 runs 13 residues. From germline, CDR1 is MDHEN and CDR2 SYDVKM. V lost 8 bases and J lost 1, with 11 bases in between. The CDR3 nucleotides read TGTGCCAGCCTTGGGGCGACCCAAGAGACCCAGTACTTC. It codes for CASLGATQETQYF.

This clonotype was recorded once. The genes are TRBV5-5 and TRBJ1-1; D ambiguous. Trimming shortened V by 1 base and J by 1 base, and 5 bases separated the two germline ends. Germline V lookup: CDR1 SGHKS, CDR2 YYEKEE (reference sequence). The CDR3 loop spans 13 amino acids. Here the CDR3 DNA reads TGTGCCAGCAGCTTGCCCCCGAACACTGAAGCTTTCTTT. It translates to CASSLPPNTEAFF.

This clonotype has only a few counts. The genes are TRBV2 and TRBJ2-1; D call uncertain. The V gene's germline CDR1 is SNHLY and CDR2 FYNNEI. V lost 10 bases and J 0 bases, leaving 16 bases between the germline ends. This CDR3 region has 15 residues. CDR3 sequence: CAILKAATSYNEQFF. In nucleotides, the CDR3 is TGTGCCATCTTGAAGGCAGCCACCTCCTACAATGAGCAGTTCTTC.

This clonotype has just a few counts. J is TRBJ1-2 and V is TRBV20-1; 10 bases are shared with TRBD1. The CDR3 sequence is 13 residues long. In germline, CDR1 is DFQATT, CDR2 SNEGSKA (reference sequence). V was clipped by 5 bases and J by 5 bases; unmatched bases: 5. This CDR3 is CSARDRGRYGYTF. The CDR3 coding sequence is TGCAGTGCTCGGGACAGGGGAAGGTATGGCTACACCTTC.

The CDR3 DNA is TGCAGTGCTCAGCTCCAAGAGACCCAGTACTTC. Translating it yields CSAQLQETQYF. The rearrangement uses TRBV20-1 and TRBJ2-5, with D unclear. The CDR3 spans 11 residues. Germline loops: CDR1 DFQATT, CDR2 SNEGSKA (reference sequence). The V end was cut by 5 bases, the J end by 1 base, with 5 bases between.

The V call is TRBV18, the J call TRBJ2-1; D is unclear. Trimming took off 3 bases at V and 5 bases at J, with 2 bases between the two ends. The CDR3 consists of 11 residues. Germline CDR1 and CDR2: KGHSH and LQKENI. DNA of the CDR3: TGTGCCAGCTCACCCGACAATGAGCAGTTCTTC. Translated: CASSPDNEQFF.

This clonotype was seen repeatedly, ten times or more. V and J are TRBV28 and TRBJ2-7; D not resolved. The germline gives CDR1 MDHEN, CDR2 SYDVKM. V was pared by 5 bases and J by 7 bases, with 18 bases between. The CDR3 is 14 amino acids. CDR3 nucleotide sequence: TGTGCCAGCAGTCCGGCCGGTTCTTGGGGAGAGCAGTACTTC. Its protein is CASSPAGSWGEQYF.

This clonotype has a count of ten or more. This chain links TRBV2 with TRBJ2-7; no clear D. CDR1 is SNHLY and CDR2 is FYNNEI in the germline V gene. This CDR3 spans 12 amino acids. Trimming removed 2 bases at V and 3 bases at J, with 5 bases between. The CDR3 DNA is TGTGCCAGCAGTGAACCATACTACGAGCAGTACTTC. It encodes CASSEPYYEQYF.

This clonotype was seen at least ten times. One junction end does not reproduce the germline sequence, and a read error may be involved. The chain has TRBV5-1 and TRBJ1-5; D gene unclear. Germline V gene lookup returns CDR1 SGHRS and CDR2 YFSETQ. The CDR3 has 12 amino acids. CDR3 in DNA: TGTGCCAGCAGCTTAGCGGGTCAGCCCCAGCATTTT. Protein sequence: CASSLAGQPQHF.

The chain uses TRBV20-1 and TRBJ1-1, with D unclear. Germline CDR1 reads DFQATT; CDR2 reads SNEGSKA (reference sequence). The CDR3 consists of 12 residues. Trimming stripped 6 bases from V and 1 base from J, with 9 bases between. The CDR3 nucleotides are TGCAGTGCAAAGGACGAGAACACTGAAGCTTTCTTT. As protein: CSAKDENTEAFF.

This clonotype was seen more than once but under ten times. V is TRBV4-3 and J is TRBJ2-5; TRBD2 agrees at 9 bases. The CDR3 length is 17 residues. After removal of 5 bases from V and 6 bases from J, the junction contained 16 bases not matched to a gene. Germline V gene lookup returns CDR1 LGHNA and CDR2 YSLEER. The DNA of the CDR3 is TGCGCCAGCAGCACCCTCGAAGAGGCGGGAGGGTCAAAGACCCAGTACTTC. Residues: CASSTLEEAGGSKTQYF.

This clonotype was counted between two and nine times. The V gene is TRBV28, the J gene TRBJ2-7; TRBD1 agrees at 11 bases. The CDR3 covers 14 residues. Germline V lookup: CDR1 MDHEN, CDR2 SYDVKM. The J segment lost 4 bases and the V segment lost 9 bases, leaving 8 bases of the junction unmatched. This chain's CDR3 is CASTRDRGAYEQYF. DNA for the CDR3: TGTGCCAGTACAAGGGACAGGGGGGCGTACGAGCAGTACTTC. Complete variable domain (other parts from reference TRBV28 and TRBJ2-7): DVKVTQSSRYLVKRTGEKVFLECVQDMDHENMFWYRQDPGLGLRLIYFSYDVKMKEKGDIPEGYSVSREKKERFSLILESASTNQTSMYLCASTRDRGAYEQYFGPGTRLTVT.

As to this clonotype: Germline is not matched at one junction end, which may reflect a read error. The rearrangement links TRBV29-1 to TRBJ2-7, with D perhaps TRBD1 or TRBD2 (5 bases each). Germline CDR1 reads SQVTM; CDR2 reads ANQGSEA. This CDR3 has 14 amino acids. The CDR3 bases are TGCAGCGTAATGGGGACCCCGGGCTCCTACGAGCAGTGCTTC. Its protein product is CSVMGTPGSYEQCF.

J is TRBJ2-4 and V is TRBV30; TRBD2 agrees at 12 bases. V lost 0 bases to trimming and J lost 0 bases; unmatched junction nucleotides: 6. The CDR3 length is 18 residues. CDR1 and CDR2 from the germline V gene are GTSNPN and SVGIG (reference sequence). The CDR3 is CAWSVYLAGGPAKNIQYF. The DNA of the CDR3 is TGTGCCTGGAGTGTATATCTAGCGGGAGGGCCAGCCAAAAACATTCAGTACTTC.

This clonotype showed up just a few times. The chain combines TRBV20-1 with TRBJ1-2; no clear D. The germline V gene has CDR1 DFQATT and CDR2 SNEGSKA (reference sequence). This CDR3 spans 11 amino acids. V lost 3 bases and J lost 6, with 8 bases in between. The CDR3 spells CSARGSNGYTF. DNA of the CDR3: TGCAGTGCTAGGGGCAGCAATGGCTACACCTTC.